The 30 T cell receptor beta chains presented below share a single source sample, sequenced in a study of T cells expressing NK-cell markers. TCRdb re-called the 5' RACE reads and shows each CDR3 protein once, DNA omitted. Its clone listing holds roughly 390,000 distinct CDR3 sequences. The source material was blood T cells: a sorted CD56 or NKG2C T cell subset, CD4+ or CD8+ T cells, or bulk PBMC T cells (not recorded which). These TCRs come from a man aged 18-69 years in good health.

The chain carries TRBV24-1 and TRBJ1-1; TCRdb reports TRBD1, a call that lacks DNA to check it against. Germline CDR1 KGHDR, CDR2 SFDVKD. CDR3 size: 13 residues. CDR3: CATSGQGDTEAFF.

This chain uses TRBV5-4 with TRBJ2-3; TCRdb gives TRBD2 as the D gene, but with no DNA this cannot be confirmed. There are 16 residues in the CDR3. CDR1 and CDR2 (germline): SGHNT, YYREEE (reference sequence). CDR3 region: CASSLGAGGKTDTQYF.

CDR3: CASRSTGSGANVLTF. The chain is built from TRBV27 and TRBJ2-6. The CDR3 runs to 15 residues. Germline V gene sequence: CDR1 MNHEY, CDR2 SMNVEV (reference sequence).

The V and J genes are TRBV5-4 and TRBJ2-5. The CDR3 extends over 14 amino acids. Germline V lookup: CDR1 SGHNT, CDR2 YYREEE (reference sequence). Here the CDR3 reads CASSRMAEQETQYF. The full variable domain, its missing parts supplied by reference TRBV5-4 and TRBJ2-5, is ETGVTQSPTHLIKTRGQQVTLRCSSQSGHNTVSWYQQALGQGPQFIFQYYREEENGRGNFPPRFSGLQFPNYSSELNVNALELDDSALYLCASSRMAEQETQYFGPGTRLLVL.

The gene calls are TRBV18 and TRBJ2-7; TCRdb indicates TRBD1, and absent DNA this call remains unverified. This CDR3 comprises 14 residues. CDR1 and CDR2 from the germline V gene are KGHSH and LQKENI. CDR3 region: CASSRGKDSYEQYF. Full variable domain (outside the CDR3, taken from reference TRBV18 and TRBJ2-7): NAGVMQNPRHLVRRRGQEARLRCSPMKGHSHVYWYRQLPEEGLKFMVYLQKENIIDESGMPKERFSAEFPKEGPSILRIQQVVRGDSAAYFCASSRGKDSYEQYFGPGTRLTVT.

The J gene is TRBJ2-5, the V gene TRBV12-3 or TRBV12-4; TCRdb selects TRBD2, and the lack of DNA leaves this call unchecked. CDR3 length: 18 amino acids. CDR3 loop: CASSLQLAGGRWQETQYF.

The V and J genes are TRBV7-2 and TRBJ1-6; lacking DNA, the TRBD1 call made by TCRdb goes unchecked. Looked up from germline, CDR1 is SGHTA and CDR2 is FQGNSA. The CDR3 has 15 residues. The CDR3 reads CASSLVQGANSPLHF. Using reference TRBV7-2 and TRBJ1-6 for the parts outside the CDR3, the full variable domain is GAGVSQSPSNKVTEKGKDVELRCDPISGHTALYWYRQSLGQGLEFLIYFQGNSAPDKSGLPSDRFSAERTGGSVSTLTIQRTQQEDSAVYLCASSLVQGANSPLHFGNGTRLTVT.

The chain couples TRBV14 to TRBJ1-6. Germline assignment: CDR1 SGHDN and CDR2 FVKESK. The CDR3 length is 15 residues. This CDR3 reads CASSQLTGGISPLHF.

V and J are TRBV9 and TRBJ2-3; TCRdb selects TRBD2, and the lack of DNA leaves this call unchecked. This CDR3 contains 14 residues. Germline CDR1 reads SGDLS; CDR2 reads YYNGEE. CDR3 sequence reads: CASTQRESLDTQYF.

The chain is built from TRBV6-5 and TRBJ1-5; TCRdb returns TRBD1, unconfirmable since there is no DNA. CDR3 length: 16 residues. Germline-derived CDR1 and CDR2 are MNHEY and SVGAGI. CDR3 region: CASSYTGAGSNQPQHF.

V and J are TRBV20-1 and TRBJ1-5; TCRdb designates TRBD1, a call that cannot be tested without DNA. Germline loops: CDR1 DFQATT, CDR2 SNEGSKA (reference sequence). The CDR3 spans 16 residues. CDR3 amino acids: CSARQQGGGSNQPQHF.

The rearrangement uses TRBV19 and TRBJ2-1; the D call from TCRdb, TRBD1, cannot be confirmed without DNA. Germline V gene lookup returns CDR1 LNHDA and CDR2 SQIVND (reference sequence). CDR3 size: 16 residues. The CDR3 sequence: CASSVSPQSSYNEQFF.

The V and J genes are TRBV7-9 and TRBJ2-3; the D call of TRBD1 rests on TCRdb alone, since no DNA is present to check it. The germline CDR1 and CDR2 sequences are SEHNR and FQNEAQ (reference sequence). This CDR3 has 15 amino acids. The CDR3 reads CASSPRLRELDTQYF.

The J gene is TRBJ1-1, the V gene TRBV28. CDR3 length: 14 residues. From germline, CDR1 is MDHEN and CDR2 SYDVKM. The CDR3 sequence is CASSRRTVKTEAFF. The whole variable domain, remainder taken from reference TRBV28 and TRBJ1-1, is DVKVTQSSRYLVKRTGEKVFLECVQDMDHENMFWYRQDPGLGLRLIYFSYDVKMKEKGDIPEGYSVSREKKERFSLILESASTNQTSMYLCASSRRTVKTEAFFGQGTRLTVV.

The chain employs TRBV19 and TRBJ2-4; checking the TCRdb D call of TRBD1 is not possible without DNA. This CDR3 is 14 amino acids long. Germline V lookup: CDR1 LNHDA, CDR2 SQIVND (reference sequence). The CDR3 sequence: CASSGRQGNGIQYF.

The gene calls are TRBV11-2 and TRBJ1-6; TCRdb calls TRBD1, which cannot be checked without DNA. Germline lookup yields CDR1 SGHAT and CDR2 FQNNGV. This CDR3 is built from 19 residues. The chain's CDR3 is CASSLGLTRDRARNSPLHF.

This chain links TRBV12-3 or TRBV12-4 with TRBJ2-1; TCRdb lists TRBD2, though no DNA is available to test this call. CDR3 length: 16 residues. The CDR3 here is CASSLRLAGGAHEQFF.

The rearrangement links TRBV6-1 to TRBJ1-5; the TCRdb D gene call, TRBD1, has no DNA to confirm it. There are 15 residues in the CDR3. Germline lookup yields CDR1 MNHNS and CDR2 SASEGT. This CDR3 reads CASSTLDGTNQPQHF.

The rearrangement joins TRBV6-5 to TRBJ1-2; TCRdb proposes TRBD1, but this gene call is untestable without DNA. Germline V lookup: CDR1 MNHEY, CDR2 SVGAGI. This CDR3 comprises 15 residues. The CDR3 loop reads CASKGGQGFEMGYTF.

The gene calls are TRBV11-2 and TRBJ2-7; TCRdb lists TRBD1, though no DNA is available to test this call. The length of the CDR3 is 13 residues. In germline, CDR1 is SGHAT, CDR2 FQNNGV. The CDR3 is CASSAWTGEEQYF.

This chain connects TRBV12-3 or TRBV12-4 to TRBJ1-1; no DNA is available, so the TRBD1 call from TCRdb remains unchecked. This CDR3 is 14 amino acids long. The CDR3 loop reads CASSPGGLFTEAFF.

V is TRBV4-1 and J is TRBJ2-5; TCRdb's D call of TRBD1 is untestable without DNA. Germline-derived CDR1 and CDR2 are MGHRA and YSYEKL. CDR3 length: 14 amino acids. CDR3 amino acids: CASSQPGQQETQYF.

The rearrangement uses TRBV20-1 and TRBJ2-1; the TCRdb call, TRBD2, lacks DNA for checking. Germline V gene data show CDR1 as DFQATT and CDR2 as SNEGSKA (reference sequence). CDR3 length: 15 residues. CDR3 loop: CSAFLAGGPGNEQFF.

The chain links TRBV5-5 to TRBJ2-1; the D call of TRBD1 rests on TCRdb alone, since no DNA is present to check it. Germline V gene sequence: CDR1 SGHKS, CDR2 YYEKEE (reference sequence). The CDR3 totals 15 residues. This chain's CDR3 is CASSLGQGGYNEQFF.

V and J are TRBV4-1 and TRBJ1-5; TCRdb's D call of TRBD1 is untestable without DNA. The CDR3 is 16 residues long. CDR1 is MGHRA, CDR2 YSYEKL, per germline. CDR3 in amino acids: CASSQDNRVGDQPQHF.

The rearrangement joins TRBV9 to TRBJ2-2; TCRdb picks TRBD1, but there is no DNA to check that call. The length of the CDR3 is 15 residues. CDR1 and CDR2 (germline): SGDLS, YYNGEE. The CDR3 region is CASSERGQGDGELFF.

The V and J genes are TRBV12-3 or TRBV12-4 and TRBJ1-5; lacking DNA, the TRBD1 call made by TCRdb goes unchecked. The CDR3 loop spans 15 amino acids. The CDR3 is CASSKQGMSNQPQHF.

The chain carries TRBV5-1 and TRBJ2-1; TCRdb names TRBD1, which stays unverified in the absence of DNA. Germline assignment: CDR1 SGHRS and CDR2 YFSETQ. The CDR3 is 14 amino acids. This CDR3 reads CASSLSPGVYEQFF.

This rearrangement joins TRBV20-1 to TRBJ2-1; lacking DNA, the TRBD2 call made by TCRdb goes unchecked. The CDR3 contains 14 residues. Germline-derived CDR1 and CDR2 are DFQATT and SNEGSKA (reference sequence). CDR3 sequence: CSASRQGAYNEQFF.

This chain's CDR3 is CASSSGLGTTNTEAFF. The gene calls are TRBV5-6 and TRBJ1-1; TCRdb calls TRBD1, which cannot be checked without DNA. Germline values: CDR1 SGHDT, CDR2 YYEEEE. The CDR3 covers 16 residues.